These T cell receptor beta chains were read from a single sample in a study of vaccination and CD4 T cells after COVID-19. Using its own MiXCR run on the PCR reads, TCRdb lists one record per CDR3 protein. The table shows several thousand distinct CDR3 sequences, with around 35% occurring only once. These receptors' targets are unknown. The sample comprised CD4+ T cells from blood, cultured in vitro. These TCRs come from a human donor in good health. Each CDR3 is given without its conserved first and last residue. Each record gives: V gene, J gene, CDR3 protein.

TRBV20-1	TRBJ1-6	SAREDMAGSNSPLH
TRBV28	TRBJ2-3	ASTGEGTQY
TRBV5-8	TRBJ2-2	AVAWNTGELF
TRBV29-1	TRBJ1-5	SVDGGGVDQPQH
TRBV6-2/TRBV6-3	TRBJ2-1	ASSPRGPYNEQF
TRBV5-1	TRBJ1-2	ASSPGQLYGYT
TRBV21-1	TRBJ1-1	ASSESLSSGQINTEAF
TRBV19	TRBJ1-2	ASSIKRDPLYGYT
TRBV20-1	TRBJ2-7	SASPDSSYEQY
TRBV29-1	TRBJ2-6	SAEWSGANVLT
TRBV10-3	TRBJ1-5	AISALGQPQH
TRBV12-3/TRBV12-4	TRBJ2-3	ASSPRDTQY
TRBV2	TRBJ1-5	ASSEGAISNQPQH
TRBV19	TRBJ2-1	ASSMLDRGDEQF
TRBV6-1	TRBJ1-2	ASRRSGQVSRSEGYT
TRBV19	TRBJ2-2	ASRVDRGTGELF
TRBV28	TRBJ1-2	ASSTRDIYGYT
TRBV19	TRBJ2-7	ASSSDLGTGRNEQY
TRBV6-1	TRBJ1-1	ASRGTGMNTEAF
TRBV7-2	TRBJ2-5	ASSLVFPAGGRETQY
TRBV5-1	TRBJ2-7	ASSLGGQGTYEQY
TRBV11-2	TRBJ2-1	ASSSNRATQQF
TRBV7-2	.	ASSFPELNQY
TRBV7-2	TRBJ1-2	ASSLAHRASGGYT
TRBV20-1	TRBJ2-3	SARGVGTDTQY
TRBV4-3	TRBJ2-1	ASSQDGRYNEQF
TRBV7-6	TRBJ2-7	ASSLDRSYEQY
TRBV15	TRBJ1-6	ATRIGAYNSPLH
TRBV6-5	TRBJ2-3	ASSYFRDTRTDTQY
TRBV7-8	TRBJ2-7	ASSLMAGSAYEQY